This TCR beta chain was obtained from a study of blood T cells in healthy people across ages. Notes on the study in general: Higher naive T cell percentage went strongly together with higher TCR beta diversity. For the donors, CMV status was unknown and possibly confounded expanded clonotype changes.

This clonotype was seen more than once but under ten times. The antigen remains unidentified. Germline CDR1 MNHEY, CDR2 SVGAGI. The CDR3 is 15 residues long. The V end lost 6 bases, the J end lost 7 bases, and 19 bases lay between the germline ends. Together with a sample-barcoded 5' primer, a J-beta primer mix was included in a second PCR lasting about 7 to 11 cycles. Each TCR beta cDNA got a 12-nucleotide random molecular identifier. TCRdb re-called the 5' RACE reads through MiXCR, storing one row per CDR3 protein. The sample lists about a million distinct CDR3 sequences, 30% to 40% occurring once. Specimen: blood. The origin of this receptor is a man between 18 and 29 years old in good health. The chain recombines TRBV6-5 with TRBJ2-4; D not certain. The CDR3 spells CASRISAWDGNIQYF. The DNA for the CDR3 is TGTGCCAGCAGGATCTCAGCCTGGGATGGTAACATTCAGTACTTC.